The next 27 T cell receptor beta chains were all read from a single sample in a study of cytomegalovirus exposure and HLA in healthy donors. PCR used 60 Vbeta primers and 13 Jbeta primers. TCRdb's table, derived via immunoSEQ multiplex PCR, lists solely in-frame clones and lacks some. This sample has about 52,000 clones, with around 50% found just once. Sequencing input: PBMCs. These TCRs come from a human donor in good health.

This clone has only a few counts. The J gene is TRBJ2-5, the V gene TRBV30, with a possible D match to TRBD2 (5 bases). The CDR3 length is 15 residues. Germline-derived CDR1 and CDR2 are GTSNPN and SVGIG (reference sequence). Trimming removed 0 bases from V and 1 base from J, with 12 bases in between. The CDR3 nucleotides read TGTGCCTGGAGTGTGGGTCTAGGGAGCCAAGAGACCCAGTACTTC. This codes for CAWSVGLGSQETQYF.

The chain couples TRBV2 to TRBJ2-5; no definite D call. The DNA matches TRBJ2-7 better at its end, which makes the J call doubtful. The CDR3 consists of 14 residues. CDR1 SNHLY and CDR2 FYNNEI come from the germline V gene. CDR3 sequence reads: CASSEDHGNYEQYF. The CDR3 nucleotides read TGTGCCAGCAGTGAAGACCACGGAAACTACGAGCAGTACTTC.

This chain connects TRBV5-4 to TRBJ1-1, with D perhaps TRBD1 (5 bases). V was shortened by 4 bases and J by 0 bases, with 16 bases between the two germline ends. This CDR3 region has 16 residues. Germline V gene sequence: CDR1 SGHNT, CDR2 YYREEE (reference sequence). Here the CDR3 reads CASSPGSRGMNTEAFF. In nucleotides, the CDR3 is TGTGCCAGCAGCCCTGGGTCAAGGGGCATGAACACTGAAGCTTTCTTT. Variable domain in full (rest from reference TRBV5-4 and TRBJ1-1): ETGVTQSPTHLIKTRGQQVTLRCSSQSGHNTVSWYQQALGQGPQFIFQYYREEENGRGNFPPRFSGLQFPNYSSELNVNALELDDSALYLCASSPGSRGMNTEAFFGQGTRLTVV.

In this sample, this clone turned up a few times. The J gene is TRBJ1-4, the V gene TRBV5-1, with no clear D. Germline V gives CDR1 SGHRS, CDR2 YFSETQ. The CDR3 runs to 18 residues. The germline V and J ends were trimmed by 2 bases and 0 bases, with 17 bases remaining between them. In DNA, the CDR3 is TGCGCCAGCAGCTTTCCCCAGCTTGACTCTGCAACTAATGAAAAACTGTTTTTT. It yields the protein CASSFPQLDSATNEKLFF.

The chain couples TRBV5-1 to TRBJ1-4, with a possible D match to TRBD1 (5 bases). The CDR3 consists of 14 residues. The germline V and J ends were trimmed by 7 bases and 5 bases, with 15 bases remaining between them. Germline assignment: CDR1 SGHRS and CDR2 YFSETQ. CDR3 nucleotides: TGCGCCAGCCGAGGAGGGACGGCAAATGAAAAACTGTTTTTT. Translation gives CASRGGTANEKLFF.

V and J are TRBV5-1 and TRBJ2-2; TRBD2 is a possible D gene (5 bases). The length of the CDR3 is 16 residues. Between the trimmed V and J ends, which lost 5 bases and 4 bases, there was a span of 18 bases. Looked up from germline, CDR1 is SGHRS and CDR2 is YFSETQ. CDR3 DNA sequence: TGCGCCAGCAGTTTTGGAGGCCCCAGACCCACCGGGGAGCTGTTTTTT. It translates to CASSFGGPRPTGELFF.

The chain recombines TRBV11-2 with TRBJ1-1; D is ambiguous. The CDR3 is 14 residues long. Germline loops: CDR1 SGHAT, CDR2 FQNNGV. V shed 0 bases and J shed 0 bases, with 5 bases lying between them. The CDR3 region has the DNA TGTGCCAGCAGCTTAGATTTAATGAACACTGAAGCTTTCTTT. This translates into CASSLDLMNTEAFF.

V and J are TRBV15 and TRBJ2-7, with D maybe TRBD2 (5 bases). CDR3 length equals 14 residues. Looked up from germline, CDR1 is LNHNV and CDR2 is YYDKDF (reference sequence). V was cut by 1 base and J by 0 bases, with 7 bases left in between. The CDR3 loop is CATSRGGGSYEQYF. The DNA for the CDR3 is TGTGCCACCAGCAGAGGTGGAGGCTCCTACGAGCAGTACTTC.

The rearrangement links TRBV6-5 to TRBJ1-1; D perhaps matches TRBD1 (5 bases). Germline V gives CDR1 MNHEY, CDR2 SVGAGI. The CDR3 is 15 residues long. The ends were cut back, 5 bases at V and 4 bases at J, with 17 bases in the middle. CDR3 amino acids: CASSPMGQTATEAFF. In DNA form, the CDR3 reads TGTGCCAGCAGTCCCATGGGGCAGACGGCCACTGAAGCTTTCTTT.

The chain has TRBV6-1 and TRBJ1-2, with TRBD1 matching 12 bases. The V segment lost 4 bases and the J segment 4 bases; nucleotides outside the gene matches: 10. Germline-derived CDR1 and CDR2 are MNHNS and SASEGT. The CDR3 length is 17 residues. The CDR3 region is CASSGPGQGAKGYGYTF. The DNA for the CDR3 is TGTGCCAGCAGTGGACCGGGACAGGGGGCTAAGGGCTATGGCTACACCTTC.

V gene TRBV21-1 combines with J gene TRBJ2-1; the table gives TRBD2 as D, unverified against the DNA. TRBV21-1 is designated a pseudogene. CDR3 size: 18 residues. The CDR3: CASLPPGEASGEYNEQFF. As DNA, the CDR3 is TGTGCCAGCCTTCCACCCGGGGAGGCTAGCGGAGAATACAATGAGCAGTTCTTC.

This clone was counted a few times. The chain combines TRBV4-1 with TRBJ1-4; TRBD1 matches at 10 bases. Per the germline V gene, CDR1 is MGHRA and CDR2 is YSYEKL. Trimming took 4 bases from V and 5 from J; bases not matched to a gene: 1. The CDR3 covers 14 residues. The chain's CDR3 is CASSPGQGNEKLFF. The CDR3 coding sequence is TGCGCCAGCAGCCCGGGACAGGGGAATGAAAAACTGTTTTTT.

A few counts support this clone. This rearrangement joins TRBV19 to TRBJ1-5, with 8 bases lining up with TRBD1. Per the germline V gene, CDR1 is LNHDA and CDR2 is SQIVND (reference sequence). The CDR3 is 14 residues long. The ends lost 4 bases at V and 6 bases at J; junction bases unmatched: 5. In nucleotides, the CDR3 is TGTGCCAGTAGTACCACAGGGGGGGCTCAGCCCCAGCATTTT. Translating gives CASSTTGGAQPQHF.

The chain is built from TRBV7-6 and TRBJ2-7; TRBD2 agrees at 13 bases. V lost 5 bases and J lost 5; bases outside the gene matches: 6. The CDR3 covers 15 residues. In germline, CDR1 is SGHVS, CDR2 FNYEAQ. The CDR3, as DNA: TGTGCCAGCAGCGACACTAGCGGGGGGGCCGACGAGCAGTACTTC. It encodes CASSDTSGGADEQYF.

V and J are TRBV7-3 and TRBJ2-3; 9 bases line up with TRBD2. Germline V gives CDR1 SGHTA, CDR2 FQGTGA. With 5 bases clipped from V and 1 base from J, the junction kept 16 bases outside the gene matches. This CDR3 contains 19 residues. CDR3 loop: CASSPGARGGSFGTDTQYF. CDR3 sequence (DNA): TGTGCCAGCAGCCCGGGGGCGCGGGGGGGCTCTTTTGGCACAGATACGCAGTATTTT.

The V gene is TRBV5-6, the J gene TRBJ1-2; unclear D gene. Germline CDR1 reads SGHDT; CDR2 reads YYEEEE. The CDR3 sequence is 13 residues long. Trimming took off 3 bases at V and 3 bases at J, with 9 bases between the two ends. CDR3 coding DNA: TGTGCCAGCAGCTCGCAGGACTACTATGGCTACACCTTC. Its protein product is CASSSQDYYGYTF.

This clone was found a few times. The gene calls are TRBV27 and TRBJ2-6, with D tentatively TRBD2 (5 bases). The CDR3 is 15 residues long. Trimming removed 6 bases at V and 4 bases at J, with 13 bases between. In germline, CDR1 is MNHEY, CDR2 SMNVEV (reference sequence). CDR3 region: CASRHRGSGANVLTF. For the CDR3, the DNA is TGTGCCAGCAGGCACCGCGGGTCCGGGGCCAACGTCCTGACTTTC.

This clone was seen just once. The chain recombines TRBV6-6 with TRBJ2-5; D is possibly TRBD2 (5 bases). The J call may not be correct, given that the DNA end is closer to TRBJ2-7. The CDR3 length is 12 residues. CDR1 and CDR2 from the germline V gene are MNHNY and SVGAGI (reference sequence). The CDR3 is CASGPGSYEQYF. In DNA, the CDR3 is TGTGCCAGCGGGCCGGGGTCCTACGAGCAGTACTTC.

In this sample, this clone turned up a few times. The rearrangement links TRBV6-4 to TRBJ2-1; 9 bases match TRBD2. V dropped 1 base and J dropped 8; count of bases not matched to a gene: 6. Germline CDR1 reads MRHNA; CDR2 reads SNTAGT. The CDR3 spans 15 residues. This CDR3 reads CASSDLSGGNDEQFF. The CDR3, as DNA: TGTGCCAGCAGTGACTTGAGCGGGGGGAACGATGAGCAGTTCTTC.

The V gene is TRBV4-1, the J gene TRBJ1-1; no clear D gene. V lost 2 bases, J lost 1 base, and 5 bases lay in between. In germline, CDR1 is MGHRA, CDR2 YSYEKL. The CDR3 consists of 13 residues. CDR3 in DNA: TGCGCCAGCAGCCAAATAGCGAACACTGAAGCTTTCTTT. Protein: CASSQIANTEAFF.

With respect to this clone: Other DNA variants within this sample encode the same CDR3. The J gene is TRBJ2-1, the V gene TRBV4-1; 10 nucleotides match TRBD2. Trimming took 4 bases from V and 3 from J; bases not matched to a gene: 3. CDR3 length: 15 residues. Germline V gives CDR1 MGHRA, CDR2 YSYEKL. Here the CDR3 reads CASSPSGGDYNEQFF. As DNA, the CDR3 is TGCGCCAGCAGCCCGAGCGGGGGGGACTACAATGAGCAGTTCTTC.

The chain has TRBV7-9 and TRBJ2-3, with TRBD1 as a possible D gene (6 bases). With 1 base removed from V and 5 bases from J, the gap between germline ends came to 13 bases. The CDR3 runs 15 residues. The germline CDR1 and CDR2 sequences are SEHNR and FQNEAQ (reference sequence). CDR3 sequence: CASSLDGGPGDTQYF. The CDR3 bases are TGTGCCAGCAGCTTAGATGGGGGCCCCGGAGATACGCAGTATTTT.

This sequence joins TRBV19 and TRBJ1-1; a weak D match, TRBD1 (5 bases). Germline-derived CDR1 and CDR2 are LNHDA and SQIVND (reference sequence). Trimming stripped 3 bases from V and 0 bases from J, with 11 bases between. This CDR3 spans 15 amino acids. The CDR3 DNA reads TGTGCCAGTAGTATCCAGGGCGGGGTGAACACTGAAGCTTTCTTT. As protein: CASSIQGGVNTEAFF. The full variable domain, rest sourced from reference TRBV19 and TRBJ1-1, is DGGITQSPKYLFRKEGQNVTLSCEQNLNHDAMYWYRQDPGQGLRLIYYSQIVNDFQKGDIAEGYSVSREKKESFPLTVTSAQKNPTAFYLCASSIQGGVNTEAFFGQGTRLTVV.

The rearrangement uses TRBV4-2 and TRBJ2-2; 10 bases align to TRBD1. CDR1 and CDR2 from the germline V gene are LGHNA and YNFKEQ. J was trimmed by 3 bases and V by 4 bases; bases with no gene match: 5. The CDR3 runs to 16 residues. CDR3 in amino acids: CASSRAGTGDTGELFF. CDR3 bases: TGTGCCAGCAGCCGAGCCGGGACAGGGGACACCGGGGAGCTGTTTTTT.

The chain uses TRBV7-9 and TRBJ1-4, with D uncertain. CDR3 length equals 14 residues. V lost 2 bases and J lost 0, with 4 bases in between. CDR1 and CDR2 from the germline V gene are SEHNR and FQNEAQ (reference sequence). The CDR3 coding sequence is TGTGCCAGCAGCTTAAGAGCAACTAATGAAAAACTGTTTTTT. Protein: CASSLRATNEKLFF.

The chain combines TRBV2 with TRBJ1-1; TRBD1 agrees at 11 bases. V shed 7 bases and J 5 bases; nucleotides not matched to a gene: 3. CDR1 is SNHLY, CDR2 FYNNEI, per germline. The CDR3 totals 13 residues. The CDR3 bases are TGTGCCAGCACCGGGACAGGGGGTACTGAAGCTTTCTTT. This translates into CASTGTGGTEAFF.

The V call is TRBV7-9, the J call TRBJ2-2, with 7 bases that match TRBD1. V lost 4 bases, J lost 6 bases, and 5 bases stayed unmatched. CDR1 SEHNR and CDR2 FQNEAQ come from the germline V gene (reference sequence). The CDR3 loop spans 14 amino acids. The CDR3 reads CASSSATGPGELFF. As DNA, the CDR3 is TGTGCCAGCAGCTCGGCGACAGGGCCCGGGGAGCTGTTTTTT.